This T cell receptor (beta chain) stems from a study of blood T cell repertoires in COVID-19. About the study: Samples came from the United States, Italy and Spain, spanning acute and convalescent COVID-19. PBMCs, B-cell-depleted T cells, or T cells provided the cDNA or gDNA that made up the material.

The CDR3 has 12 amino acids. Germline loops: CDR1 SGHTA, CDR2 FQGNSA. J was trimmed by 5 bases and V by 5 bases; bases with no gene match: 3. Original data processing: By means of reference gene primer amplification, nucleated cell counts were estimated. This table comes from immunoSEQ multiplex PCR, and its TCRdb copy is limited to in-frame clones, with some not included. V, J and clone size were drawn from that table, and D and trimming were deduced from the DNA. The repertoire holds 45,000 to 55,000 clones, with around 72% as singletons. The chain couples TRBV7-2 to TRBJ2-7; 7 bases line up with TRBD1. The specimen was peripheral blood. The origin of this receptor is a human donor with active or convalescent COVID-19. The donor label of this sample is uncertain. The CDR3 is CASSPDRDEQYF. Written as DNA, the CDR3 is TGTGCCAGCAGCCCTGACAGGGACGAGCAGTACTTC.